This TCR beta chain originates from a study of CD8+ T cells in alopecia areata. General study results and limits: In patients, TCRs were shared less clearly than in mice, and HLA may possibly be involved. Sequenced scalp T cells also include alphabeta T cells resident in normal skin. Relative to normal scalp, lesional scalp, especially alopecia totalis/universalis, showed higher clonality.

As to this clone: Its target is not known.

This CDR3 spans 14 amino acids. V was cut by 4 bases and J by 7 bases, with 17 bases left in between. Looked up from germline, CDR1 is MGHRA and CDR2 is YSYEKL. Extracted RNA was reverse transcribed, and the resulting cDNA served as sequencing template. The repertoire was sequenced with immunoSEQ multiplex PCR; TCRdb's copy has only in-frame clones and lacks some. Of 200,000 or so clones in the sample, roughly three fifths are singletons; the top ten hold 4.9%. Sorted populations comprised CD4+ and CD8+ T cells obtained from PBMCs. V usage is TRBV4-1 and J usage is TRBJ2-7; maybe TRBD2 (6 bases). The sample was CD8+ T cells sorted from blood. This sequence was found in a human donor in good health. This CDR3 reads CASSRLGGADEQYF. The CDR3 DNA reads TGCGCCAGCAGCCGCTTGGGCGGGGCGGATGAGCAGTACTTC.